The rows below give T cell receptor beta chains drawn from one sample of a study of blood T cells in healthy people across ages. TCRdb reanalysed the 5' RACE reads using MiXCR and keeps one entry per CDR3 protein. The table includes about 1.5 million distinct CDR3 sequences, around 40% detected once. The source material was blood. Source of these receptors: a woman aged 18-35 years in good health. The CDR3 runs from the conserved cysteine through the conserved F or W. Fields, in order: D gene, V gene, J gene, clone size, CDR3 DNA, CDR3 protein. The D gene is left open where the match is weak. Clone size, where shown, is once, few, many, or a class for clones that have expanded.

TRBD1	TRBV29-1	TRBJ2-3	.	TGCAGCGTTGTGGGGACAGCTACTAGCACAGATACGCAGTATTTT	CSVVGTATSTDTQYF
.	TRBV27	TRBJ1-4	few	TGTGCCAGCAGCCCAAACAGGTTTGGAGTAACGTTTTTT	CASSPNRFGVTFF
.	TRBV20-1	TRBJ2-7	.	TGCAGTGCACCGGGACTGATCTACGAGCAGTACTTC	CSAPGLIYEQYF
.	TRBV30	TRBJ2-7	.	TGTGCCTGGAGCAGCTCTACCCCGTCCTACGAGCAGTACTTC	CAWSSSTPSYEQYF
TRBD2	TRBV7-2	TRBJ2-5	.	TGTGCCAGCAGCTTAGCGAAGGCGGGGGGGCGAGAGACCCAGTACTTC	CASSLAKAGGRETQYF
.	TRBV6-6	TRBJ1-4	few	TGTGCCAGCAGTTACAGACGGGATGAAAAACTGTTTTTT	CASSYRRDEKLFF
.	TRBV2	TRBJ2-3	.	TGTGCCAGCAGTGAAGCTCGGGGCGTTCGGACAGATACGCAGTATTTT	CASSEARGVRTDTQYF
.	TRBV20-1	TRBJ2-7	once	TGCAGTGCTAGAGATGACCGGGGGAGCTCCTACGAGCAGTACTTC	CSARDDRGSSYEQYF
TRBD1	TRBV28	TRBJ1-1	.	TGTGCCAGCAGTCCCTGGGACAGGTTTGTTCCTTTCTTT	CASSPWDRFVPFF
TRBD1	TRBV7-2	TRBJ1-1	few	TGTGCCAGCAGCCCCCAGGGGGGATTTGACACTGAAGCTTTCTTT	CASSPQGGFDTEAFF
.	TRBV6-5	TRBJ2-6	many	TGTGCCAGCCGCTCCGCTGGGGCCAACGTCCTGACTTTC	CASRSAGANVLTF
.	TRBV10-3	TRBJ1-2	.	TGTGCCATCAGTGGGGAAGCTAACTATGGCTACACCTTC	CAISGEANYGYTF
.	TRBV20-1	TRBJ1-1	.	TGCAGTGCTAGATTTTGGGGATTCAACACTGAAGCTTTCTTT	CSARFWGFNTEAFF
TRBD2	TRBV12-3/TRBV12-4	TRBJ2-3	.	TGTGCCAGCAGTTTATTGGGACTAGTGGGTCGAGATACGCAGTATTTT	CASSLLGLVGRDTQYF
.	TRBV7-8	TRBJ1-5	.	TGTGCCAGCAGCTCAAGTCCTAACGCGGCTCAGCCCCAGCATTTT	CASSSSPNAAQPQHF
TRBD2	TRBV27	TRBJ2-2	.	TGTGCCAGCAGTCGACTAGCGGGGGGAGCGAACACCGGGGAGCTGTTTTTT	CASSRLAGGANTGELFF
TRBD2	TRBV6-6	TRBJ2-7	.	TGTGCCAGCAGTTACTCGATAACTAGCGCGGCCTACGAGCAGTACTTC	CASSYSITSAAYEQYF
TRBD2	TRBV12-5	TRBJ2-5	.	TGTGCTAGTGGCCCTCTAGCGGGGGGCCGGGAGACCCAGTACTTC	CASGPLAGGRETQYF
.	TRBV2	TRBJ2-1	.	TGTGCCAGCAGCCCCTATGGGCGCTACAATGAGCAGTTCTTC	CASSPYGRYNEQFF
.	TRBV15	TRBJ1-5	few	TGTGCCACCAGCAGAGAACAAGATTATAGCAATCAGCCCCAGCATTTT	CATSREQDYSNQPQHF
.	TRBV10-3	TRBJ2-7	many	TGTGCCATCAGTGAGTCGATCAGCTACGAGCAGTACTTC	CAISESISYEQYF
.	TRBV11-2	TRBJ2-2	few	TGTGCCAGCAGCTCGACTTTTCGGGGAAGCGGGGAGCTGTTTTTT	CASSSTFRGSGELFF
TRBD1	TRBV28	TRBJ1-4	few	TGTGCCAGCAGTCCTCCCCCGGGGACAGTCCTTAATGAAAAACTGTTTTTT	CASSPPPGTVLNEKLFF
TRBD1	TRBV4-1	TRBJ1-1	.	TGCGCCAGCAGCCATCTCGGACAGGAAATTGAAGCTTTCTTT	CASSHLGQEIEAFF
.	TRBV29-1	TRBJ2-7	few	TGCAGCGTTGTTCCGGGACACCGGTCCTACGAGCAGTACTTC	CSVVPGHRSYEQYF
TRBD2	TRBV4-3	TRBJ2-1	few	TGCGCCAGCAGCCAAGATCTCAGACTAGCGGGGGTGAATGAGCAGTTCTTC	CASSQDLRLAGVNEQFF
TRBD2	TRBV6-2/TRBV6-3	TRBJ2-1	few	TGTGCTAGCGGATCTGGACTAGCGGGTACCTCCTACAATGAGCAGTTCTTC	CASGSGLAGTSYNEQFF
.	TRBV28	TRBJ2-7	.	TGTGCCACCTCGACCGACACCCTGGTGGACGAGCAGTACTTC	CATSTDTLVDEQYF